This T cell receptor beta chain emerged from a study of shared clonotypes between healthy human individuals. Profiling relied on immunoSEQ multiplex PCR, and the TCRdb table lists in-frame clones only, not all of them. The table has roughly 500,000 clones, about three quarters seen once. CDR1 and CDR2 from the germline V gene are MNHNS and SASEGT. After removal of 1 base from V and 8 bases from J, the junction contained 7 bases not matched to a gene. The CDR3 consists of 15 residues. The rearrangement joins TRBV6-1 to TRBJ1-4, with 7 bases aligning to TRBD1. This TCR came from a middle-aged woman in good health. Some clones in this sample may be carry-over from other donors' samples. The specimen was PBMCs. The CDR3 here is CASSEGQGTYEKLFF. The CDR3 nucleotides are TGTGCCAGCAGTGAAGGACAGGGCACCTACGAAAAACTGTTTTTT.